A single sample gave rise to the 6 T cell receptor beta chains below, sequenced in a study of shared clonotypes between healthy human individuals. The protocol was immunoSEQ multiplex PCR, while the TCRdb copy is restricted to in-frame clones and leaves out a portion. The table lists roughly 300,000 clones, around 90% of them singletons. The material sequenced was memory CD8+ T cells sorted from blood. The subset is: CD45RO+ cells pooled with CCR7-negative TemRA cells. Receptors were obtained from a man between 18 and 29 years old in good health.

CDR3: CASSLGGWWTYEQYF. Here the CDR3 DNA reads TGTGCCAGCAGCTTAGGGGGGTGGTGGACCTACGAGCAGTACTTC. This chain connects TRBV11-2 to TRBJ2-7; perhaps D is TRBD1 or TRBD2 (5 bases each). Between the trimmed V and J ends, which lost 1 base and 2 bases, there was a span of 12 bases. The CDR3 has 15 amino acids. Germline lookup yields CDR1 SGHAT and CDR2 FQNNGV.

The gene calls are TRBV28 and TRBJ2-7, with TRBD2 matching over 7 bases. Trimming at V came to 5 bases and at J to 2 bases, leaving 9 bases not matched to a gene. In germline, CDR1 is MDHEN, CDR2 SYDVKM. This CDR3 contains 15 residues. The CDR3 loop reads CASSLSGVTTYEQYF. CDR3 coding DNA: TGTGCCAGCAGTCTGAGCGGGGTGACTACCTACGAGCAGTACTTC.

This chain links TRBV5-6 with TRBJ2-7; no clear D gene. Germline loops: CDR1 SGHDT, CDR2 YYEEEE. Trimming shortened V by 0 bases and J by 4 bases, and 8 bases separated the two germline ends. The CDR3 covers 13 residues. The CDR3 is CASSLARSYEQYF. CDR3 nucleotide sequence: TGTGCCAGCAGCTTGGCCCGTAGTTACGAGCAGTACTTC.

The chain recombines TRBV11-3 with TRBJ2-3; D ambiguous. V dropped 4 bases and J dropped 2 bases, with 7 bases sitting between them. In germline, CDR1 is SGHNT, CDR2 YENEEA. This CDR3 comprises 13 residues. CDR3 residues: CASSSEATDTQYF. The CDR3 region has the DNA TGTGCCAGCAGCTCCGAGGCCACAGATACGCAGTATTTT.

A few counts support this clone. V gene TRBV5-6 combines with J gene TRBJ2-7; TRBD1 is a possible D gene (5 bases). The V end was cut by 5 bases, the J end by 5 bases, with 14 bases between. The CDR3 runs 13 residues. Germline V CDR1 and CDR2: SGHDT, YYEEEE. The CDR3 region is CASSYLLGDEQYF. The CDR3 DNA sequence: TGTGCCAGCAGTTATCTTTTAGGGGACGAGCAGTACTTC.

This chain uses TRBV30 with TRBJ2-2; D unclear. The V gene lost 0 bases and the J gene lost 1 base, with 9 bases spanning the gap. The CDR3 extends over 15 amino acids. CDR1 and CDR2 from the germline V gene are GTSNPN and SVGIG (reference sequence). The CDR3 here is CAWSVGTLNTGELFF. CDR3 in DNA: TGTGCCTGGAGTGTGGGAACATTGAACACCGGGGAGCTGTTTTTT. Looking up the rest from reference TRBV30 and TRBJ2-2 gives the full variable domain: SQTIHQWPATLVQPVGSPLSLECTVEGTSNPNLYWYRQAAGRGLQLLFYSVGIGQISSEVPQNLSASRPQDRQFILSSKKLLLSDSGFYLCAWSVGTLNTGELFFGEGSRLTVL.